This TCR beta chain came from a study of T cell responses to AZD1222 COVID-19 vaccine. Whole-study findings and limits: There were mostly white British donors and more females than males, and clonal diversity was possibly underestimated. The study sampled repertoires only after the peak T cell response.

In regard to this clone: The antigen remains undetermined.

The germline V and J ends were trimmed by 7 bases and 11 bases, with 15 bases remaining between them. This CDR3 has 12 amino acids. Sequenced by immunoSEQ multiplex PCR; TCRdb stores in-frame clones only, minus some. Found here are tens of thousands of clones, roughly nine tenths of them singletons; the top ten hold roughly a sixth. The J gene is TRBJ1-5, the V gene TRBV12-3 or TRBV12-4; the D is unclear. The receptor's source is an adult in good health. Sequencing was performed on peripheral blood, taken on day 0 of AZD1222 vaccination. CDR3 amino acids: CASTGAVKTQHF. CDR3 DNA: TGTGCCAGCACAGGAGCCGTTAAGACCCAGCATTTT.